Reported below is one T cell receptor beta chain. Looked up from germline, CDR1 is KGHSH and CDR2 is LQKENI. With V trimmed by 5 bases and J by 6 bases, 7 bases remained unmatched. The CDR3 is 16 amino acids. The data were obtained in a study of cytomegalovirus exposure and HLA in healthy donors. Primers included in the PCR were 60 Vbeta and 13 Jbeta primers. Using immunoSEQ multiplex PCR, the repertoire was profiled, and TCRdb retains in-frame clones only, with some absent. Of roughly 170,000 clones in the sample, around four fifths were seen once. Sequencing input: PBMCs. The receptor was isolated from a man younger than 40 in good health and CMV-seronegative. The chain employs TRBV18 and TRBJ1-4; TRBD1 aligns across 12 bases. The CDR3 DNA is TGTGCCAGCTCATCGGGACAGGGGGCAAGGGATGAAAAACTGTTTTTT. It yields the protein CASSSGQGARDEKLFF.